This TCR beta chain was identified during a study of shared clonotypes between healthy human individuals. Per the germline V gene, CDR1 is WSHSY and CDR2 is SAAADI. Trimming took off 9 bases at V and 2 bases at J, with 13 bases between the two ends. This CDR3 is 14 amino acids long. The method was immunoSEQ multiplex PCR; TCRdb's version includes in-frame clones alone and lacks a portion of them. The sample contains 2 million to 2.5 million clones, approximately 96% of which appear only once. This chain links TRBV10-2 with TRBJ2-2; D is perhaps TRBD1 (6 bases). Sequencing was performed on naive CD4+ T cells sorted from blood. Subset reported: CD45RA+ positively selected. This TCR came from a man younger than 35 in good health. The CDR3 coding sequence is TGCGCCAGTGCAGTGGGACAAAACACCGGGGAGCTGTTTTTT. It is translated as CASAVGQNTGELFF.